One and the same sample provided the 28 T cell receptor beta chains below, sequenced in a study of chemoradiotherapy in HPV16-positive cancers. Clones were sequenced by immunoSEQ multiplex PCR, and TCRdb holds only the in-frame ones, with some missing. The sample yields under 15,000 clones, around 82% seen once. The sample was gathered from a patient who underwent chemoradiotherapy. These receptors originate from a human donor with HPV-associated anogenital cancer.

This clone was observed a few times. This chain links TRBV6-5 with TRBJ1-2, with D unclear. V lost 6 bases to trimming and J lost 7 bases, with 9 bases between them. Germline-derived CDR1 and CDR2 are MNHEY and SVGAGI. This CDR3 spans 11 amino acids. Here the CDR3 reads CASSDGGGYTF. CDR3 bases: TGTGCCAGCAGCGACGGAGGTGGCTACACCTTC.

This clone was seen once. The V call is TRBV5-1, the J call TRBJ2-5; 9 bases line up with TRBD2. The CDR3 has 15 amino acids. Trimming took 1 base from V and 4 from J; bases not matched to a gene: 5. Germline V gene sequence: CDR1 SGHRS, CDR2 YFSETQ. The chain's CDR3 is CASSLSAGGRETQYF. The CDR3, as DNA: TGCGCCAGCAGCTTGTCAGCGGGGGGCCGAGAGACCCAGTACTTC.

This rearrangement joins TRBV5-1 to TRBJ1-1; possible D gene TRBD1, 5 bases. CDR3 length: 15 amino acids. V lost 0 bases and J 0 bases, leaving 9 bases between the germline ends. CDR1 and CDR2 (germline): SGHRS, YFSETQ. DNA of the CDR3: TGCGCCAGCAGCTTGGCCGGGGCCCTGAACACTGAAGCTTTCTTT. Residues: CASSLAGALNTEAFF.

The rearrangement links TRBV13 to TRBJ2-7; either TRBD1 or TRBD2 may fit D (5 bases each). V was shortened by 2 bases and J by 3 bases, with 11 bases between the two germline ends. The CDR3 contains 14 residues. Germline CDR1 is PRHDT and CDR2 is FYEKMQ (reference sequence). DNA of the CDR3: TGTGCCAGCAGCTTAAGAGGGGAGAGCTACGAGCAGTACTTC. Its protein product is CASSLRGESYEQYF.

The J gene is TRBJ1-5, the V gene TRBV9; D is undetermined. Trimming shortened V by 4 bases and J by 5 bases, and 10 bases separated the two germline ends. The CDR3 consists of 13 residues. CDR1 and CDR2 from the germline V gene are SGDLS and YYNGEE. CDR3 region: CASSKDPDQPQHF. DNA of the CDR3: TGTGCCAGCAGCAAAGATCCCGATCAGCCCCAGCATTTT.

This sequence joins TRBV19 and TRBJ1-4; D remains ambiguous. Trimming cost V 7 bases and J 11 bases, with 20 bases left between them. Germline V lookup: CDR1 LNHDA, CDR2 SQIVND (reference sequence). The CDR3 is 14 residues long. The CDR3 sequence is CASMGRQKVGKLFF. The CDR3 DNA follows: TGTGCCAGTATGGGTAGGCAGAAGGTCGGGAAACTGTTTTTT.

The chain joins TRBV5-4 to TRBJ2-5, with D unclear. Germline CDR1 and CDR2: SGHNT and YYREEE (reference sequence). The CDR3 is 12 residues long. Trimming pared 0 bases from V and 5 bases from J, leaving 5 bases between. The CDR3 protein is CASSLAGETQYF. CDR3 DNA: TGTGCCAGCAGCTTGGCTGGGGAGACCCAGTACTTC. Based on the CDR3 plus reference TRBV5-4 and TRBJ2-5, the full variable domain is ETGVTQSPTHLIKTRGQQVTLRCSSQSGHNTVSWYQQALGQGPQFIFQYYREEENGRGNFPPRFSGLQFPNYSSELNVNALELDDSALYLCASSLAGETQYFGPGTRLLVL.

This chain joins TRBV9 and TRBJ1-6; possibly TRBD1 for D (6 bases). CDR3 size: 14 residues. Trimming removed 0 bases at V and 9 bases at J, with 10 bases between. Germline V gives CDR1 SGDLS, CDR2 YYNGEE. DNA of the CDR3: TGTGCCAGCAGCGTAGGCGGGGGCGGTTCACCCCTCCACTTT. Amino acid sequence: CASSVGGGGSPLHF.

This clone was recorded only once. V gene TRBV2 combines with J gene TRBJ1-4, with D uncertain. This CDR3 has 14 amino acids. V lost 4 bases, J lost 4 bases, and 10 bases lay in between. CDR1 SNHLY and CDR2 FYNNEI come from the germline V gene. The CDR3 DNA follows: TGTGCCAGCAGTGTCCGGAAAATTAATGAAAAACTGTTTTTT. It yields the protein CASSVRKINEKLFF.

J is TRBJ2-7 and V is TRBV6-1; the match to TRBD1 covers 8 bases. V was pared by 4 bases and J by 6 bases, with 8 bases of the junction left unmatched. The CDR3 covers 14 residues. CDR1 and CDR2 from the germline V gene are MNHNS and SASEGT. The CDR3 DNA reads as TGTGCCAGCAGTGGGAGAGACAGGGGTCGCGAGCAGTACTTC. It is translated as CASSGRDRGREQYF.

This clone was detected a few times. The chain uses TRBV9 and TRBJ2-2; tentatively, D is TRBD2 (6 bases). With 2 bases removed from V and 5 bases from J, the gap between germline ends came to 13 bases. Germline lookup yields CDR1 SGDLS and CDR2 YYNGEE. This CDR3 contains 15 residues. Written as DNA, the CDR3 is TGTGCCAGCAGCGTGGTCGGGGGAGCGACCGGGGAGCTGTTTTTT. This codes for CASSVVGGATGELFF.

V gene TRBV12-5 combines with J gene TRBJ1-4, with D uncertain. The V end was cut by 3 bases, the J end by 13 bases, with 12 bases between. Germline loops: CDR1 LGHNT, CDR2 FRNRAP. This CDR3 spans 12 amino acids. The CDR3 coding sequence is TGTGCTAGTGGTTTTGGTCCCGGCGGACTGTTTTTT. The encoded protein is CASGFGPGGLFF.

The chain joins TRBV18 to TRBJ1-2, with D unclear. This CDR3 region has 12 residues. Germline V gene lookup returns CDR1 KGHSH and CDR2 LQKENI. The V end lost 4 bases, the J end lost 0 bases, and 3 bases lay between the germline ends. In nucleotides, the CDR3 is TGTGCCAGCTCACTGACTAACTATGGCTACACCTTC. Amino acid sequence: CASSLTNYGYTF.

The V gene is TRBV4-3, the J gene TRBJ2-1, with TRBD2 matching 8 bases. The germline V gene encodes CDR1 LGHNA and CDR2 YSLEER. This CDR3 spans 17 amino acids. V lost 3 bases, J lost 2 bases, and 9 bases stayed unmatched. The CDR3 spells CASSHFGSGVAYNEQFF. DNA of the CDR3: TGCGCCAGCAGCCACTTTGGTAGCGGGGTTGCCTACAATGAGCAGTTCTTC.

The chain links TRBV28 to TRBJ2-7, with TRBD2 identical over 15 bases. Germline CDR1 MDHEN, CDR2 SYDVKM. With V trimmed by 6 bases and J by 5 bases, 5 bases remained unmatched. This CDR3 is built from 15 residues. CDR3 sequence: CASRKGLAGGNEQYF. As DNA, the CDR3 is TGTGCCAGCAGGAAGGGACTAGCGGGGGGAAACGAGCAGTACTTC.

The chain has TRBV5-6 and TRBJ2-7; D gene ambiguous. Germline CDR1 is SGHDT and CDR2 is YYEEEE. The CDR3 loop spans 14 amino acids. Trimming cost V 4 bases and J 3 bases, with 14 bases left between them. In DNA form, the CDR3 reads TGTGCCAGCAGCCCCGGTAGTTATCTCTACGAGCAGTACTTC. Encoded protein: CASSPGSYLYEQYF.

The chain combines TRBV4-3 with TRBJ2-6; D uncertain. CDR1 is LGHNA and CDR2 is YSLEER in the germline V gene. The CDR3 is 20 amino acids. The V and J ends lost 4 bases and 0 bases respectively, with 22 bases between them. Here the CDR3 reads CASSRRDTGRVGSGANVLTF. The CDR3 DNA follows: TGCGCCAGCAGCCGGCGCGATACCGGACGGGTAGGCTCTGGGGCCAACGTCCTGACTTTC.

The chain is built from TRBV7-2 and TRBJ2-1, with TRBD2 identical over 8 bases. V was clipped by 0 bases and J by 3 bases; unmatched bases: 4. Germline V gene data show CDR1 as SGHTA and CDR2 as FQGNSA. The CDR3 consists of 16 residues. As DNA, the CDR3 is TGTGCCAGCAGCTTAGCGGTTGCGGGGGGCTACAATGAGCAGTTCTTC. Translation: CASSLAVAGGYNEQFF.

The rearrangement uses TRBV5-6 and TRBJ2-5; D ambiguous. The CDR3 runs 15 residues. Germline CDR1 reads SGHDT; CDR2 reads YYEEEE. The germline V and J ends were trimmed by 0 bases and 5 bases, with 14 bases remaining between them. The CDR3 loop reads CASSLETWLGETQYF. The CDR3 region has the DNA TGTGCCAGCAGCTTGGAAACTTGGCTAGGGGAGACCCAGTACTTC.

J is TRBJ2-7 and V is TRBV15, with 12 bases aligning to TRBD2. Germline V CDR1 and CDR2: LNHNV, YYDKDF (reference sequence). The CDR3 consists of 18 residues. V lost 5 bases to trimming and J lost 1 base; unmatched junction nucleotides: 12. DNA for the CDR3: TGTGCCACCAGCGCCCGGACTAGCGGGGTTAGTAGTTCCTACGAGCAGTACTTC. It yields the protein CATSARTSGVSSSYEQYF.

The chain couples TRBV30 to TRBJ1-6; D perhaps matches TRBD1 (5 bases). The V end was cut by 0 bases, the J end by 9 bases, with 30 bases between. Per the germline V gene, CDR1 is GTSNPN and CDR2 is SVGIG (reference sequence). There are 20 residues in the CDR3. CDR3 nucleotides: TGTGCCTGGAGTGTAAAAGGGGCGGCAGGGTCCTCCTTGAGAGTTTCACCCCTCCACTTT. It is translated as CAWSVKGAAGSSLRVSPLHF.

The chain joins TRBV5-1 to TRBJ2-1, with TRBD1 matching over 9 bases. V lost 4 bases, J lost 7 bases, and 9 bases stayed unmatched. CDR1 and CDR2 from the germline V gene are SGHRS and YFSETQ. CDR3 size: 15 residues. The CDR3 nucleotides read TGCGCCAGCAGCCCACGGACAGGGGATGGGAATGAGCAGTTCTTC. Encoded protein: CASSPRTGDGNEQFF.

The sample holds a few counts of this clone. The chain employs TRBV7-9 and TRBJ1-1, with D hard to call. The V gene lost 7 bases and the J gene lost 4 bases, with 19 bases spanning the gap. The germline V gene encodes CDR1 SEHNR and CDR2 FQNEAQ (reference sequence). There are 15 residues in the CDR3. This chain's CDR3 is CASTDATEGATEAFF. Written as DNA, the CDR3 is TGTGCCAGCACCGACGCCACGGAAGGCGCCACTGAAGCTTTCTTT.

The chain links TRBV19 to TRBJ2-2; D possibly matches TRBD1 or TRBD2 (5 bases each). Between the trimmed V and J ends, which lost 3 bases and 3 bases, there was a span of 11 bases. The CDR3 has 15 residues. In germline, CDR1 is LNHDA, CDR2 SQIVND (reference sequence). This CDR3 reads CASSIPRGHTGELFF. CDR3 sequence (DNA): TGTGCCAGTAGTATCCCACGGGGACACACCGGGGAGCTGTTTTTT.

The chain recombines TRBV5-1 with TRBJ2-1, with D tentatively TRBD2 (5 bases). The CDR3 contains 13 residues. Per the germline V gene, CDR1 is SGHRS and CDR2 is YFSETQ. Trimming shortened V by 2 bases and J by 7 bases, and 10 bases separated the two germline ends. The CDR3 reads CASSFTAENEQFF. In DNA form, the CDR3 reads TGCGCCAGCAGCTTTACAGCGGAGAATGAGCAGTTCTTC.

The V call is TRBV6-6, the J call TRBJ1-3; possibly TRBD1 for D (5 bases). This CDR3 has 14 amino acids. The V gene's germline CDR1 is MNHNY and CDR2 SVGAGI (reference sequence). The germline V and J ends were trimmed by 8 bases and 0 bases, with 11 bases remaining between them. DNA of the CDR3: TGTGCCAGCGCTTTGGGGGGCTCTGGAAACACCATATATTTT. Its protein product is CASALGGSGNTIYF.

The V gene is TRBV7-9, the J gene TRBJ2-7; D unresolved. CDR1 is SEHNR, CDR2 FQNEAQ, per germline (reference sequence). Trimming removed 1 base from V and 3 bases from J, with 10 bases in between. The CDR3 runs to 14 residues. This CDR3 is CASSLEGHRYEQYF. DNA of the CDR3: TGTGCCAGCAGCTTAGAAGGTCACCGCTACGAGCAGTACTTC.

The chain is built from TRBV30 and TRBJ1-6; TRBD1 matches 7 bases. CDR1 and CDR2 from the germline V gene are GTSNPN and SVGIG (reference sequence). This CDR3 is 14 amino acids long. V gave up 2 bases and J gave up 13 bases; unmatched junction bases: 11. The CDR3 is CAWSIGQDPFPLHF. CDR3 DNA: TGTGCCTGGAGTATCGGACAGGACCCCTTCCCCCTCCACTTT.